This TCR beta chain is drawn from a study of technical replicates of blood from a handful of donors. TCRdb keeps only in-frame clones here, not all; method: immunoSEQ multiplex PCR. The sample carries about 81,000 clones, under 97% recorded once. The CDR3 runs 15 residues. The V gene end was trimmed by 4 bases and the J gene end by 7 bases; junction bases not matched to a gene: 9. Germline V gene sequence: CDR1 SGHVS, CDR2 FQNEAQ. The chain links TRBV7-8 to TRBJ1-4; TRBD1 matches 7 bases. Input material: T cells isolated from PBMCs. This TCR came from a human donor in good health. CDR3 DNA: TGTGCCAGCAGCTCGACTCGGGACAGTACTGAAAAACTGTTTTTT. It codes for CASSSTRDSTEKLFF.